The clone carrying this TCR beta chain was observed many times. Its target is unknown. CDR3 length: 15 amino acids. The germline gives CDR1 SNHLY, CDR2 FYNNEI. V lost 0 bases and J 2 bases, leaving 9 bases between the germline ends. These data originate in a study of beta chain features in type 1 diabetes. About the study: Patients did not differ from healthy donors in age, gender or cell yield.

Expressed TCRB transcripts were sequenced, since all the RNA that had been isolated was reverse transcribed. Libraries were prepared by immunoSEQ multiplex PCR; TCRdb keeps only in-frame clonotypes and omits some of them. The sample gives roughly 300,000 clones, about a tenth of which show up once; about 1% is in the top ten. Study-level results: Short templates might get an advantage during PCR, and this would be equal in patients and controls. Any HLA type influence on TCRB rearrangement was left unresolved here. Researchers report that Type 1 diabetes patients had moderately but significantly shorter TCRB CDR3s across all four CD4+ subsets.

The sample taken for sequencing was central memory CD4+ T cells from blood. The sequence was collected from a man aged 25 to 40 with type 1 diabetes. The chain uses TRBV2 and TRBJ2-3; D might be TRBD1 (5 bases). In nucleotides, the CDR3 is TGTGCCAGCAGTGAAGCTCAGGGTTTCACAGATACGCAGTATTTT. Translated, it gives CASSEAQGFTDTQYF.